This TCR beta chain appears in the sequencing data of a study of STAT3 mutations in large granular lymphocyte leukemia. The overall study: More than half of T-LGLL patients received immunosuppressive therapy. Study-level results: Samples missed the first appearance of the clone. Every T-cell large granular lymphocyte leukemia patient had at least one immunodominant TCR beta clonotype. In several patients, dominant TCR clone burden exceeded STAT3 mutant burden. After therapy, about 30% of the 18 patients switched clonotypes, all new clones STAT3 wild type.

Germline assignment: CDR1 GTSNPN and CDR2 SVGIG (reference sequence). The CDR3 totals 12 residues. V lost 3 bases and J lost 0, with 5 bases in between. Generated by immunoSEQ multiplex PCR, the TCRdb table keeps only in-frame clones and is missing some. The repertoire consists of about 4,400 clones, with approximately 80% occurring once and the leading ten covering over 75%. Remarks on this clone: Its target is unknown.

Sample: peripheral blood mononuclear cells. The sequence derives from a man aged 35 to 55 with T-cell large granular lymphocyte leukemia. Some clones in this sample may be carry-over from other donors' samples. V and J are TRBV30 and TRBJ1-2; no reliable D call. The CDR3 bases are TGTGCCTGGAGATGGACTAACTATGGCTACACCTTC. It codes for CAWRWTNYGYTF.